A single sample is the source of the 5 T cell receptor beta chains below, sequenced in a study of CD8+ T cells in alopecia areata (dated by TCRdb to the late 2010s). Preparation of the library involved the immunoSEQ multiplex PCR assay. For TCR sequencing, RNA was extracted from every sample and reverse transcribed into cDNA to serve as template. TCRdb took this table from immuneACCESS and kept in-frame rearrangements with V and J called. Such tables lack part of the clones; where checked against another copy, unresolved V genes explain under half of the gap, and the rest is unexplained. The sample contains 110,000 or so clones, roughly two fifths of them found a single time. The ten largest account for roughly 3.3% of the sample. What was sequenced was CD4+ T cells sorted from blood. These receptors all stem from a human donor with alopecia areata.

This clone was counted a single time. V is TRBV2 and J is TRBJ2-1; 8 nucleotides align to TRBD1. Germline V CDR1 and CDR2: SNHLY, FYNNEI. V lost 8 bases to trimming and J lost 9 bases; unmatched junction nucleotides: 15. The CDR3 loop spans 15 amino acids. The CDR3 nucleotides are TGTGCCAGCGGGGACCGGACAGGGTCTGTAGGTGAGCAGTTCTTC. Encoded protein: CASGDRTGSVGEQFF.

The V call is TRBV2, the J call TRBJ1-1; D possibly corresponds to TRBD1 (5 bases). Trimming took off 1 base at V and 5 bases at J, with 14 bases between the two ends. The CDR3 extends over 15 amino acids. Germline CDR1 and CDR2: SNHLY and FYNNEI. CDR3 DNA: TGTGCCAGCAGTGAAGAGAGGGGTTGGGGGACTGAAGCTTTCTTT. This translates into CASSEERGWGTEAFF.

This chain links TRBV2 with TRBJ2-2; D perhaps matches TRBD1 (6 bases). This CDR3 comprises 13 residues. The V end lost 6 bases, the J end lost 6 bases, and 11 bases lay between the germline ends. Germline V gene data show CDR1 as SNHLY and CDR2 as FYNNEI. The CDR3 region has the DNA TGTGCCAGCAGCGTCAGGGGACCCGGGGAGCTGTTTTTT. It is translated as CASSVRGPGELFF.

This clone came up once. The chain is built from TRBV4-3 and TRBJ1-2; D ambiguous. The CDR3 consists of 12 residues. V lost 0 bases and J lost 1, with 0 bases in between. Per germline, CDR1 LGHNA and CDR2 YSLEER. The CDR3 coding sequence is TGCGCCAGCAGCCAAGATAACTATGGCTACACCTTC. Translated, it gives CASSQDNYGYTF.

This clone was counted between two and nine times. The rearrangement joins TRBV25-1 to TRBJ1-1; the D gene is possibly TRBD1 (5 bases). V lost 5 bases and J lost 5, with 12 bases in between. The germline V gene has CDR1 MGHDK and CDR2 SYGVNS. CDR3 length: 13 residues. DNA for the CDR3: TGTGCCAGCAGTTTTCAGGGAGGAACTGAAGCTTTCTTT. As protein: CASSFQGGTEAFF.